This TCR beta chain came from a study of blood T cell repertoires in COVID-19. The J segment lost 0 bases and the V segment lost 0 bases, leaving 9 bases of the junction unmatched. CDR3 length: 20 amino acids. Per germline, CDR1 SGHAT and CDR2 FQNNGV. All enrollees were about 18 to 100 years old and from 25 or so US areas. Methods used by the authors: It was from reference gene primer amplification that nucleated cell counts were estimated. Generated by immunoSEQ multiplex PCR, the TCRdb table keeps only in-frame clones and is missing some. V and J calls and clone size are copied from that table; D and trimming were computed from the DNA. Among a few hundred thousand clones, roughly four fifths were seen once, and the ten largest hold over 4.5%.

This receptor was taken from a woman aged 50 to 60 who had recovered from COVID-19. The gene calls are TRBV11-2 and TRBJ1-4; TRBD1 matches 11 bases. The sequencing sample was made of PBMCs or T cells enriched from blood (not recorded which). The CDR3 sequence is CASSLDPDRGQPSTNEKLFF. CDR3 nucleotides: TGTGCCAGCAGCTTAGACCCGGACAGGGGGCAACCATCAACTAATGAAAAACTGTTTTTT.